This T cell receptor (beta chain) was documented in a study of CD8 T cells in ankylosing spondylitis. The sample holds many counts of this clonotype. The V and J ends lost 6 bases and 3 bases respectively, with 17 bases between them. This CDR3 contains 14 residues. CDR1 and CDR2 from the germline V gene are DFQATT and SNEGSKA (reference sequence). TCRdb re-derived calls from the 5' RACE reads in MiXCR, one entry per CDR3 protein. The sample has 150,000 or so distinct CDR3 sequences, under 14% seen once; the top ten hold almost 30%. The sequencing input was blood, either unsorted or a sorted T cell fraction (not recorded which). The chain employs TRBV20-1 and TRBJ1-1; D possibly corresponds to TRBD1 (6 bases). The receptor comes from a male donor with ankylosing spondylitis or in good health (not recorded which). The CDR3 DNA reads as TGCAGTGCCGGGTCGGGGAAGGGGGACACTGAAGCTTTCTTT. Its translation: CSAGSGKGDTEAFF.